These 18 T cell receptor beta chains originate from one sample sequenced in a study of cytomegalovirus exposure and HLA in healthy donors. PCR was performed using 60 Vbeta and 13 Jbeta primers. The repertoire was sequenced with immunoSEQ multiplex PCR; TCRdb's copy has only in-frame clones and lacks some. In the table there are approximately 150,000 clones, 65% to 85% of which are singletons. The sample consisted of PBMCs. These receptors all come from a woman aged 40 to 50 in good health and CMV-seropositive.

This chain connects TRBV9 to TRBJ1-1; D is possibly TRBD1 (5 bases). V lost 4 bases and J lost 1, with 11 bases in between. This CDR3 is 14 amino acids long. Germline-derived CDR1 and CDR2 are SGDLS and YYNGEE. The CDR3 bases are TGTGCCAGCAGCCCCCGACAGAAGAACACTGAAGCTTTCTTT. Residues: CASSPRQKNTEAFF.

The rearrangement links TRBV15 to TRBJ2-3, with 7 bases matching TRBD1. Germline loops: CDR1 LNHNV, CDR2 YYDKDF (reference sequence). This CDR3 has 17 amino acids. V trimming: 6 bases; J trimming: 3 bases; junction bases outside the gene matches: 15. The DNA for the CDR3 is TGTGCCACCAGGTCTGTCGAAACAGGGGAGAAAACAGATACGCAGTATTTT. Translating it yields CATRSVETGEKTDTQYF.

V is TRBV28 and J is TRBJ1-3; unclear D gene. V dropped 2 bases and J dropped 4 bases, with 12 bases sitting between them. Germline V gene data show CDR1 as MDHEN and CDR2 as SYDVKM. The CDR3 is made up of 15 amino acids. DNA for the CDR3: TGTGCCAGCAGTTTAGGTTCCGGAGAGGGAAACACCATATATTTT. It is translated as CASSLGSGEGNTIYF.

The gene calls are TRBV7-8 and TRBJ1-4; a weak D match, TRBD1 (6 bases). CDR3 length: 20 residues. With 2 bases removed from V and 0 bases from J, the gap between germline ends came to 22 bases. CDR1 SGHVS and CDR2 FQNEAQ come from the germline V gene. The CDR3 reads CASSLSGAPGRSATNEKLFF. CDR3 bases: TGTGCCAGCAGCTTATCAGGGGCTCCGGGACGGAGTGCAACTAATGAAAAACTGTTTTTT.

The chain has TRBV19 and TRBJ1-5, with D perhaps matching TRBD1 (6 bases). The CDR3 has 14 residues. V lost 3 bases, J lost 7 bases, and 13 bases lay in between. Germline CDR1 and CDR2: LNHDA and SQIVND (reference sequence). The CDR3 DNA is TGTGCCAGTAGTATTCAGGGGACCAACCAGCCCCAGCATTTT. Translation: CASSIQGTNQPQHF.

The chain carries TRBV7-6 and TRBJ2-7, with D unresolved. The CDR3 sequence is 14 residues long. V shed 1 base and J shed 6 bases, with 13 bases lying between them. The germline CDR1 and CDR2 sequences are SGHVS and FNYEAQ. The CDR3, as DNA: TGTGCCAGCAGCTTAGTCGAGGTCTCGTCCGAGCAGTACTTC. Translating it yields CASSLVEVSSEQYF.

CDR3 nucleotides: TGTGCCAGTAGTATAAGGACAGGGAATGAGCAGTTCTTC. It is translated as CASSIRTGNEQFF. The genes are TRBV19 and TRBJ2-1, with 8 bases identical to TRBD1. Germline CDR1 reads LNHDA; CDR2 reads SQIVND (reference sequence). This CDR3 is built from 13 residues. V lost 2 bases, J lost 7 bases, and 1 base stayed unmatched. Using reference TRBV19 and TRBJ2-1 for the parts outside the CDR3, the full variable domain is DGGITQSPKYLFRKEGQNVTLSCEQNLNHDAMYWYRQDPGQGLRLIYYSQIVNDFQKGDIAEGYSVSREKKESFPLTVTSAQKNPTAFYLCASSIRTGNEQFFGPGTRLTVL.

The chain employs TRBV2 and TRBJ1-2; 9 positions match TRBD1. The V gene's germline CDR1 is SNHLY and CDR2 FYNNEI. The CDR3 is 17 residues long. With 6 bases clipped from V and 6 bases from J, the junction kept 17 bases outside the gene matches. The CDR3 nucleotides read TGTGCCAGCAGCCAAGGGGGCGCTTACAGGGGGCGAGATGGCTACACCTTC. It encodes CASSQGGAYRGRDGYTF.

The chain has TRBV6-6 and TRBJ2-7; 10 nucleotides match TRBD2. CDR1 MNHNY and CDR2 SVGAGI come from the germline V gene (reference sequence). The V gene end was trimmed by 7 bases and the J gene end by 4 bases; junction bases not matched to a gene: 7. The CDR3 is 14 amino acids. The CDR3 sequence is CASNIAGGGYEQYF. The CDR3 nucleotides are TGTGCCAGCAACATAGCGGGGGGCGGGTACGAGCAGTACTTC.

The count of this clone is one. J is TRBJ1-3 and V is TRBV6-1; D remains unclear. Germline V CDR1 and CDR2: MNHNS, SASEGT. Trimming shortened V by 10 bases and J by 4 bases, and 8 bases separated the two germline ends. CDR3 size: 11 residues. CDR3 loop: CATLEGNTIYF. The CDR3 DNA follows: TGTGCCACCCTCGAGGGAAACACCATATATTTT.

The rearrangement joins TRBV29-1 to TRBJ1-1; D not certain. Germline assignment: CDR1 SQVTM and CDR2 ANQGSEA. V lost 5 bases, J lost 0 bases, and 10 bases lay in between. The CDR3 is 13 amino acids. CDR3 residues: CSVRERVNTEAFF. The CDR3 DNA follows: TGCAGCGTTAGGGAGAGGGTGAACACTGAAGCTTTCTTT.

The CDR3 loop reads CASGQTGMSYEQYF. The CDR3 nucleotides are TGTGCCAGCGGTCAGACAGGGATGTCCTACGAGCAGTACTTC. V and J are TRBV6-5 and TRBJ2-7; 7 nucleotides line up with TRBD1. V shed 8 bases, J shed 1 base, and the junction held 8 bases outside the gene matches. In germline, CDR1 is MNHEY, CDR2 SVGAGI. CDR3 length: 14 residues.

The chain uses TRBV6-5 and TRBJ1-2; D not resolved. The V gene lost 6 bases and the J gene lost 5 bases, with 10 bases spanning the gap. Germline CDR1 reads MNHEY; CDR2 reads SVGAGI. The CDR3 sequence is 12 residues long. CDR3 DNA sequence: TGTGCCAGCAGCCCAGGAGGATATGGCTACACCTTC. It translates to CASSPGGYGYTF.

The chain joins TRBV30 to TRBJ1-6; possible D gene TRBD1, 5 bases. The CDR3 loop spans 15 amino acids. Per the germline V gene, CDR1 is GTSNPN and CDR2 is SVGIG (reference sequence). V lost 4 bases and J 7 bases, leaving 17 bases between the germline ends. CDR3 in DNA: TGTGCCTGGAATCGGGCGGACACGCGGAATTCACCCCTCCACTTT. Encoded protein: CAWNRADTRNSPLHF.

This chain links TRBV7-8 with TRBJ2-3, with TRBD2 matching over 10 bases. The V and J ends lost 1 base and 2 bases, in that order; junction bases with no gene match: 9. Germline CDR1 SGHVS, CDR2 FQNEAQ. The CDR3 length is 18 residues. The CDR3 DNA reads TGTGCCAGCAGCTTAGGTTCTAGCGGGGGTTCAGCCACAGATACGCAGTATTTT. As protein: CASSLGSSGGSATDTQYF.

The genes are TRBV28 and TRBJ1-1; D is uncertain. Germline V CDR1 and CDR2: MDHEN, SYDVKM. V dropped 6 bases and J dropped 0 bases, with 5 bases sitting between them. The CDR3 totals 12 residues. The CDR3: CASRSLNTEAFF. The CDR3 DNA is TGTGCCAGCAGAAGCCTGAACACTGAAGCTTTCTTT.

DNA of the CDR3: TGTGCCAGCAGCCCGGCCACAGGGCTGGATACGCAGTATTTT. Translating gives CASSPATGLDTQYF. The chain joins TRBV7-2 to TRBJ2-3, with D perhaps TRBD1 (6 bases). The V gene lost 5 bases and the J gene lost 6 bases, with 15 bases spanning the gap. The CDR3 sequence is 14 residues long. Germline loops: CDR1 SGHTA, CDR2 FQGNSA.

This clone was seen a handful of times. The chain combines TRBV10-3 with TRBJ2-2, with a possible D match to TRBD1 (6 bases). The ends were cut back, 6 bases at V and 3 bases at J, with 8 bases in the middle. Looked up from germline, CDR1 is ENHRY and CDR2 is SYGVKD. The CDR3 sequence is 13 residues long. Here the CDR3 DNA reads TGTGCCATCAGGGACAGAGACACCGGGGAGCTGTTTTTT. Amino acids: CAIRDRDTGELFF.